Sequencing of this T cell receptor (beta chain) was carried out in a study of T cell responses to AZD1222 COVID-19 vaccine. This clone was seen once. Germline trimming cut 7 bases from V and 13 bases from J; bases unmatched to any gene: 13. Germline V gives CDR1 SQVTM, CDR2 ANQGSEA. This CDR3 is built from 12 residues. Sequenced by immunoSEQ multiplex PCR; TCRdb stores in-frame clones only, minus some. The sample consists of approximately 100,000 clones, around 93% of them appearing once. This sequence joins TRBV29-1 and TRBJ1-2, with TRBD1 identical over 9 bases. This receptor was obtained from an adult in good health. Material: peripheral blood, obtained on day 0 of AZD1222 vaccination. DNA for the CDR3: TGCAGCGCTACCGGGACAGGGATACTTCCCACCTTC. Its translation is CSATGTGILPTF.